Listed below are T cell receptor beta chains from one sample, sequenced in a study of brain T cells in children with intractable seizures. Clones were read by immunoSEQ multiplex PCR, and TCRdb kept only the in-frame ones, dropping some. Among under 400,000 clones listed, roughly 92% were seen once. Material: peripheral blood, obtained around 5 months after surgery. The source is a boy in the first two years of life with tuberous sclerosis and intractable seizures. Both conserved end residues are part of each CDR3. D genes are given only for firm matches. The size entry is marked missing in some rows and otherwise reads once, few, many or a size class.

abundance: NA; d_gene: NA; j_gene: TRBJ2-7; len: 14; v_gene: TRBV19; CDR3nt: TGTGCCAGTAGTGGGGGCGGGAGTGCCTACGAGCAGTACTTC; CDR3aa: CASSGGGSAYEQYF
abundance: NA; d_gene: TRBD1; j_gene: TRBJ1-4; len: 14; v_gene: TRBV27; CDR3nt: TGTGCCAGCAGTTCTCTTGACAGGGACGAAAAACTGTTTTTT; CDR3aa: CASSSLDRDEKLFF
abundance: NA; d_gene: NA; j_gene: TRBJ1-5; len: 13; v_gene: TRBV28; CDR3nt: TGTGCCAGCAGTACGGGAGGGGATCAGCCCCAGCATTTT; CDR3aa: CASSTGGDQPQHF
abundance: few; d_gene: NA; j_gene: TRBJ1-1; len: 14; v_gene: TRBV19; CDR3nt: TGTGCCAGTAGGCCCACAGGGTGGGTGACTGAAGCTTTCTTT; CDR3aa: CASRPTGWVTEAFF
abundance: NA; d_gene: NA; j_gene: TRBJ1-6; len: 14; v_gene: TRBV19; CDR3nt: TGTGCCAGTAGTCCGGGGACTGCGGCATCACCCCTCCACTTT; CDR3aa: CASSPGTAASPLHF
abundance: once; d_gene: TRBD1; j_gene: TRBJ2-1; len: 16; v_gene: TRBV7-2; CDR3nt: TGTGCCAGCAGCTTCTCCAGGGGACAGGGGAACAATGAGCAGTTCTTC; CDR3aa: CASSFSRGQGNNEQFF
abundance: NA; d_gene: NA; j_gene: TRBJ1-5; len: 17; v_gene: TRBV5-8; CDR3nt: TGTGCCAGCAGCTTGAGGGCAGCAAGTCTTAGCAATCAGCCCCAGCATTTT; CDR3aa: CASSLRAASLSNQPQHF
abundance: NA; d_gene: NA; j_gene: TRBJ2-1; len: 14; v_gene: TRBV30; CDR3nt: TGTGCCTGGGGGGGGGCTAGCGCGAACAATGAGCAGTTCTTC; CDR3aa: CAWGGASANNEQFF
abundance: NA; d_gene: NA; j_gene: TRBJ2-3; len: 15; v_gene: TRBV6-5; CDR3nt: TGTGCCAGCAGTTACTCTAGCGGCAGCACAGATACGCAGTATTTT; CDR3aa: CASSYSSGSTDTQYF
abundance: NA; d_gene: TRBD2; j_gene: TRBJ2-3; len: 15; v_gene: TRBV7-9; CDR3nt: TGTGCCAGCAGCCTTAGCGGGGGGACGACAGATACGCAGTATTTT; CDR3aa: CASSLSGGTTDTQYF
abundance: NA; d_gene: TRBD1; j_gene: TRBJ2-7; len: 14; v_gene: TRBV5-1; CDR3nt: TGCGCCTCCGAGGGGGGACAGGGTACCAACGAGCAGTACTTC; CDR3aa: CASEGGQGTNEQYF
abundance: NA; d_gene: NA; j_gene: TRBJ1-2; len: 15; v_gene: TRBV9; CDR3nt: TGTGCCAGCAGCGTTGACGGGACATCTAACTATGGCTACACCTTC; CDR3aa: CASSVDGTSNYGYTF
abundance: few; d_gene: NA; j_gene: TRBJ1-3; len: 13; v_gene: TRBV11-2; CDR3nt: TGTGCCAGCGGGAGGACGCAAGGAAACACCATATATTTT; CDR3aa: CASGRTQGNTIYF
abundance: NA; d_gene: TRBD1; j_gene: TRBJ1-4; len: 15; v_gene: TRBV6-5; CDR3nt: TGTGCCAGCGGGACAAGTGGGACAGTTAATGAAAAACTGTTTTTT; CDR3aa: CASGTSGTVNEKLFF
abundance: NA; d_gene: TRBD1; j_gene: TRBJ1-1; len: 14; v_gene: TRBV30; CDR3nt: TGTGCCTGGAGTGTACAGACAGGGGGCACTGAAGCTTTCTTT; CDR3aa: CAWSVQTGGTEAFF